The T cell receptor (beta chain) described here comes from a study of T cell therapy after organ transplantation. Study information: Patients received a median of 1.92 x 10^8 CMV-specific T cells over 2 to 6 infusions.

Documented time point: 20-29 weeks after completion of therapy. The assay was immunoSEQ multiplex PCR, and TCRdb's table has in-frame clones only and misses some. The sample comprises fewer than 4,500 clones, under 75% of which are singletons, and approximately 37% rests with the top ten. In regard to this clone: Antigen unknown.

V was clipped by 5 bases and J by 4 bases; unmatched bases: 11. This CDR3 has 16 amino acids. CDR1 is SGHKS, CDR2 YYEKEE, per germline (reference sequence). Regarding the study as a whole: Poor CD8+ T cell yield may explain few expansions in nonresponders.

The V gene is TRBV5-5, the J gene TRBJ2-5; 10 bases align to TRBD2. Sequenced material: CD8+ T cells from blood, taken after autologous CMV-specific T cell therapy. This receptor was obtained from a human patient who had received a solid organ transplant and had CMV disease. Some T cells here may be from the graft donor. The CDR3 coding sequence is TGTGCCAGCAGTCCGGAAGTAGCTAGCGGGAGAGAGACCCAGTACTTC. Translated: CASSPEVASGRETQYF.